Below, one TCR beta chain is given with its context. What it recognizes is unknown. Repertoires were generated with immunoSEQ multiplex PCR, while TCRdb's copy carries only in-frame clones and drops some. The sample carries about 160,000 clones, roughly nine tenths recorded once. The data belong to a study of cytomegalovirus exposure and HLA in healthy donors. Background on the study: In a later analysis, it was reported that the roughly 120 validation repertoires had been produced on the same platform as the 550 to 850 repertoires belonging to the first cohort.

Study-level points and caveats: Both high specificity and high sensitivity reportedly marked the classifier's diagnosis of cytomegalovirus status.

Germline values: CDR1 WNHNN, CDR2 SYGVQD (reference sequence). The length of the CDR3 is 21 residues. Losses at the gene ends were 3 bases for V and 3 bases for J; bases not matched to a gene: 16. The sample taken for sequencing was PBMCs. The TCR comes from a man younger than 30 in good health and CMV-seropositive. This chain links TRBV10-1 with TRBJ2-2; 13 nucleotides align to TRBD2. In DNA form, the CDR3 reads TGCGCCAGCAGTGATGGATCTACGACCGGGACTAGCGGGACTTACACCGGGGAGCTGTTTTTT. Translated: CASSDGSTTGTSGTYTGELFF.